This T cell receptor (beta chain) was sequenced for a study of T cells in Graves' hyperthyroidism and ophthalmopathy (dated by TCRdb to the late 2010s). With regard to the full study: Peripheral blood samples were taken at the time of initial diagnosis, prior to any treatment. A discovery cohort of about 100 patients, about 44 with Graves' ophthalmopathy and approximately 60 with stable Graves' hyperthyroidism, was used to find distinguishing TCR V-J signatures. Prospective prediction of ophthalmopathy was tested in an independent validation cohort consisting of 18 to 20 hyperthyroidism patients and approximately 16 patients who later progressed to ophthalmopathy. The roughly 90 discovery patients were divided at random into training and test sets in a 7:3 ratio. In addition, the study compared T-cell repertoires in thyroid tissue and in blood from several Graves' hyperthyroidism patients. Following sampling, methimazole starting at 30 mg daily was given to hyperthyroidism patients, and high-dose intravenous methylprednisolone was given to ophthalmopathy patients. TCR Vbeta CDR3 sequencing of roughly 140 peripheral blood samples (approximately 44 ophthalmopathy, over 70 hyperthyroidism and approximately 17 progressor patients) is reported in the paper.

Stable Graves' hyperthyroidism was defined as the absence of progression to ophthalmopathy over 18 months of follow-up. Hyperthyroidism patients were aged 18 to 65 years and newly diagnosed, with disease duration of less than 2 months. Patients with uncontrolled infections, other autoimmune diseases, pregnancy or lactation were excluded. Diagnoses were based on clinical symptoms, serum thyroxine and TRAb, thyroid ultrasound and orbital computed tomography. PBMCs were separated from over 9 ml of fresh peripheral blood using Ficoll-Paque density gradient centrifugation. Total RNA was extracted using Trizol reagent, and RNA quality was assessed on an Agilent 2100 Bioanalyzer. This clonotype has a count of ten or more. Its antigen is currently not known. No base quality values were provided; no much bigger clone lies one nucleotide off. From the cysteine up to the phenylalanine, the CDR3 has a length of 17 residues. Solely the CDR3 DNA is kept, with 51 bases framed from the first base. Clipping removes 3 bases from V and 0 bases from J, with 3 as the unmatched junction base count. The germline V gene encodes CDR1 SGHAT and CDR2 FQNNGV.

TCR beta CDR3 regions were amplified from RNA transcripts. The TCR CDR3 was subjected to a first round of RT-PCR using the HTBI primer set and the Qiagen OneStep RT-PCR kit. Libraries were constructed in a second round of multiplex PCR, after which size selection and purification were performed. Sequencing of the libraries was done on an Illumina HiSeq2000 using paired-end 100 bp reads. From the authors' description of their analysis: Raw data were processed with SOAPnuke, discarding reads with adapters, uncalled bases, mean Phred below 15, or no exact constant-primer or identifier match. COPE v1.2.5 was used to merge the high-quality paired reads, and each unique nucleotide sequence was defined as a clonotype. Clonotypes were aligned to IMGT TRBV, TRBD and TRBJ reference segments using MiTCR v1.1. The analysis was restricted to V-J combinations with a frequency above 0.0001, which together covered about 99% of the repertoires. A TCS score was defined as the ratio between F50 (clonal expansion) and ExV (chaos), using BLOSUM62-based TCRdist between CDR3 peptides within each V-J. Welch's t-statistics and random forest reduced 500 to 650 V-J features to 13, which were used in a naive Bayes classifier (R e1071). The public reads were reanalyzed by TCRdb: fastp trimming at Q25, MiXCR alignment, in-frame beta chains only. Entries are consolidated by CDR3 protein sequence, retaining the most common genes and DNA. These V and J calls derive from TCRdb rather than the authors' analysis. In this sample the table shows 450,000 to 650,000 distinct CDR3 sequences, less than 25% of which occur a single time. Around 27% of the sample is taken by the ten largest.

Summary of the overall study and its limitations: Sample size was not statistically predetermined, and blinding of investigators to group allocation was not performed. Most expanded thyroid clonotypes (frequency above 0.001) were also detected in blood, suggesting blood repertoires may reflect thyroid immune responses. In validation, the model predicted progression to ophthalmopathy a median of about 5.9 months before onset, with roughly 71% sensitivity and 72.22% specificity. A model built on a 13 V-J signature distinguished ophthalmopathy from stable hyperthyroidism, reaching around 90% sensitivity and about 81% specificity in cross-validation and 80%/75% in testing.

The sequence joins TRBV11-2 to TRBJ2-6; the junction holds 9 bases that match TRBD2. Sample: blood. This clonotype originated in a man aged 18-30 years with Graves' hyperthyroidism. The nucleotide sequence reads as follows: TGTGCCAGCAGCTTCAGGCGGGGGGGCTCTGGGGCCAACGTCCTGACTTTC. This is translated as CASSFRRGGSGANVLTF. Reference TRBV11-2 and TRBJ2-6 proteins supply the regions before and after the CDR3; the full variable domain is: EAGVAQSPRYKIIEKRQSVAFWCNPISGHATLYWYQQILGQGPKLLIQFQNNGVVDDSQLPKDRFSAERLKGVDSTLKIQPAKLEDSAVYLCASSFRRGGSGANVLTFGAGSRLTVL.